This T cell receptor beta chain was profiled in a study of blood T cells in healthy people across ages. A J-beta primer mix and a sample-barcoded 5' primer were used in a second PCR of about 7 to 12 cycles. Researchers report that each sample yielded at least 2.5 million CDR3-containing paired-end reads. TCRdb itself ran the 5' RACE reads through MiXCR, one entry per CDR3 protein. The table has 1.5 million to 1.9 million distinct CDR3 sequences, about 45% seen once. It was approximately 10 milliliters of peripheral blood that were drawn from each donor. They isolated at least 6 million PBMCs from each sample. The CDR3 loop spans 15 amino acids. The V gene end was trimmed by 1 base and the J gene end by 9 bases; junction bases not matched to a gene: 11. Germline values: CDR1 DFQATT, CDR2 SNEGSKA (reference sequence).

The sequence derives from a woman under 30 in good health. The chain links TRBV20-1 to TRBJ2-3, with 9 bases identical to TRBD1. The sample consisted of blood. The CDR3 DNA reads TGCAGTGCTAGAGGGGGACAGGGCATGCAATGGACGCAGTATTTT. Protein sequence: CSARGGQGMQWTQYF.